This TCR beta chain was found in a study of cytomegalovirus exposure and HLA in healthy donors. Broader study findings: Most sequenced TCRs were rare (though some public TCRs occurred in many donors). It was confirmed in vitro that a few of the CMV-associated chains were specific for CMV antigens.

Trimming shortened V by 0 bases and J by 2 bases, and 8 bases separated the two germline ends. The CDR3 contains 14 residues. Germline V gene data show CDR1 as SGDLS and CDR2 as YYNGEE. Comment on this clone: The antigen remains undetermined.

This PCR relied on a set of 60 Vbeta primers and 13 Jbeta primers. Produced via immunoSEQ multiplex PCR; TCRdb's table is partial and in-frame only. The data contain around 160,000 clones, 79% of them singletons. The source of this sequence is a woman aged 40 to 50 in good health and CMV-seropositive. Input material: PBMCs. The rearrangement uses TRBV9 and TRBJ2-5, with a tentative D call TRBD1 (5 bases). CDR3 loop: CASSVDQGQETQYF. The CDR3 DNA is TGTGCCAGCAGCGTAGATCAGGGACAAGAGACCCAGTACTTC.